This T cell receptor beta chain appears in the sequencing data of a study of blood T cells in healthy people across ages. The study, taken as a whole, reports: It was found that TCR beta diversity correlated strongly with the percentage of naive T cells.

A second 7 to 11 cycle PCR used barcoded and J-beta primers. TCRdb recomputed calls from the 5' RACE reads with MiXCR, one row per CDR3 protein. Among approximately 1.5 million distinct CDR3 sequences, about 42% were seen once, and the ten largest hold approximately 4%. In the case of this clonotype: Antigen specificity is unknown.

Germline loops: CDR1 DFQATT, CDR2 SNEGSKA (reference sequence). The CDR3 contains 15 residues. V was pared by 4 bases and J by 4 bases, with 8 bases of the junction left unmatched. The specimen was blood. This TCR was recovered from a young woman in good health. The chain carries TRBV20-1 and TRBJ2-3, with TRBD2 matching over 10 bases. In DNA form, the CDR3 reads TGCAGTGCTAAGGAGCGGGGGGGCCAACCAGATACGCAGTATTTT. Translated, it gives CSAKERGGQPDTQYF.